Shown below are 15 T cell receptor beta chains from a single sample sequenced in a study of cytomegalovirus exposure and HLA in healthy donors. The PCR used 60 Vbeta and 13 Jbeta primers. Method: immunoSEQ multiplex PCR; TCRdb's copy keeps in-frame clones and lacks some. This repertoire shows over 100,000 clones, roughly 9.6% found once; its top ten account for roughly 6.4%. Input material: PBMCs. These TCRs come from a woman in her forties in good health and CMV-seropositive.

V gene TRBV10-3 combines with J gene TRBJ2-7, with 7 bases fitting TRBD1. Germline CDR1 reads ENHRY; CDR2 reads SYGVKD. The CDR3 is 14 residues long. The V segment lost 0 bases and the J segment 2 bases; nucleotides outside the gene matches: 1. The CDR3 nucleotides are TGTGCCATCAGTGAGTCGGGACAGCCCTACGAGCAGTACTTC. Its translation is CAISESGQPYEQYF.

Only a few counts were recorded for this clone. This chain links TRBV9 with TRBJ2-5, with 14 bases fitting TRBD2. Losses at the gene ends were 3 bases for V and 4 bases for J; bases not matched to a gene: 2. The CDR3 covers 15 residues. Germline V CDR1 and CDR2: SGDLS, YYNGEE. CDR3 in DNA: TGTGCCAGCAGCGCAGGACTAGCGGGGGGAGAGACCCAGTACTTC. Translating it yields CASSAGLAGGETQYF.

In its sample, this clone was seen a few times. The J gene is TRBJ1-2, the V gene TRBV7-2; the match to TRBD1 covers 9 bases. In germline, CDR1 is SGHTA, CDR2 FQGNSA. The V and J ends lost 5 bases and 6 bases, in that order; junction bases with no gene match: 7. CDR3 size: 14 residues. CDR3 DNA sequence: TGTGCCAGCAGCATCCGGGACAGGGTGGATGGCTACACCTTC. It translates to CASSIRDRVDGYTF.

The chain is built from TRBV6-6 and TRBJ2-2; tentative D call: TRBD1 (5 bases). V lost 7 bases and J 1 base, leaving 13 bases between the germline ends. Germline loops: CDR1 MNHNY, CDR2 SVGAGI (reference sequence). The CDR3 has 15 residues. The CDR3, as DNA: TGTGCCAGCACCTCTGGTCAGGGGAACACCGGGGAGCTGTTTTTT. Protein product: CASTSGQGNTGELFF.

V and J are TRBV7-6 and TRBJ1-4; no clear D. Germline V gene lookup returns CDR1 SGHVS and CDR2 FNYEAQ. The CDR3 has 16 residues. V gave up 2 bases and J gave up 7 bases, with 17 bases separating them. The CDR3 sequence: CASSLFNPGISEKLFF. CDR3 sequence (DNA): TGTGCCAGCAGCTTATTTAACCCTGGTATCAGTGAAAAACTGTTTTTT. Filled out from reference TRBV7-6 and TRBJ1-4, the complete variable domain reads GAGVSQSPRYKVTKRGQDVALRCDPISGHVSLYWYRQALGQGPEFLTYFNYEAQQDKSGLPNDRFSAERPEGSISTLTIQRTEQRDSAMYRCASSLFNPGISEKLFFGSGTQLSVL.

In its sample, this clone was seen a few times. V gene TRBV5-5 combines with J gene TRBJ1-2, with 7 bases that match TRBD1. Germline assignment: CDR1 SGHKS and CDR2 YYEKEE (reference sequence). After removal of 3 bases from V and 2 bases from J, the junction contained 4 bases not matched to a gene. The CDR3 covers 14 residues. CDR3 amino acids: CASSYLTGNYGYTF. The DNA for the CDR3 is TGTGCCAGCAGCTACCTGACAGGGAACTATGGCTACACCTTC.

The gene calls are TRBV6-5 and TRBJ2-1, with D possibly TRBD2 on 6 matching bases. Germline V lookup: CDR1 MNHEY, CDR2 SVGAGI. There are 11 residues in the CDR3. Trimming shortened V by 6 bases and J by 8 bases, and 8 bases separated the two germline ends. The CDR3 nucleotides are TGTGCCAGCAGAGGAGGGGATGAGCAGTTCTTC. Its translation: CASRGGDEQFF.

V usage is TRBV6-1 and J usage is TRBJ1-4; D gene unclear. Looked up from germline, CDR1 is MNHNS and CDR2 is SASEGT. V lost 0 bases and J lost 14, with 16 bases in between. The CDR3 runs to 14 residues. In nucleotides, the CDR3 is TGTGCCAGCAGTGAAGCGCCCAGGCCAATAGGCCTGTTTTTT. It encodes CASSEAPRPIGLFF.

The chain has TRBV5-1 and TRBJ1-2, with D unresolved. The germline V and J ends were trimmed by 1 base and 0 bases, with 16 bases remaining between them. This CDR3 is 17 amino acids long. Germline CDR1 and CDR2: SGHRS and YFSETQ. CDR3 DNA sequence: TGCGCCAGCAGCTTGTCCAGGTTCTCTACAGCTAACTATGGCTACACCTTC. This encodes CASSLSRFSTANYGYTF.

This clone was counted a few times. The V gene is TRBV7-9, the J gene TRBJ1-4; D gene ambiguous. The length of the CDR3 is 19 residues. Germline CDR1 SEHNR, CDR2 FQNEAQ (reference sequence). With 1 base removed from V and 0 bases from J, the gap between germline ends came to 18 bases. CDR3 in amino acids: CASSLVGSGFFSTNEKLFF. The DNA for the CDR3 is TGTGCCAGCAGCTTAGTTGGGTCGGGGTTCTTTTCAACTAATGAAAAACTGTTTTTT.

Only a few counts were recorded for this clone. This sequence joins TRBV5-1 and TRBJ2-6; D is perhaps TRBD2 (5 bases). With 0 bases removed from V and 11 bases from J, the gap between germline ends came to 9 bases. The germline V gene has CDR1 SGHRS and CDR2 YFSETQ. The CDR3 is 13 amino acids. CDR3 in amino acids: CASSLAEGYVLTF. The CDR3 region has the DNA TGCGCCAGCAGCTTGGCTGAGGGTTACGTCCTGACTTTC. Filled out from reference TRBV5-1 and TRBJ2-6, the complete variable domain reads KAGVTQTPRYLIKTRGQQVTLSCSPISGHRSVSWYQQTPGQGLQFLFEYFSETQRNKGNFPGRFSGRQFSNSRSEMNVSTLELGDSALYLCASSLAEGYVLTFGAGSRLTVL.

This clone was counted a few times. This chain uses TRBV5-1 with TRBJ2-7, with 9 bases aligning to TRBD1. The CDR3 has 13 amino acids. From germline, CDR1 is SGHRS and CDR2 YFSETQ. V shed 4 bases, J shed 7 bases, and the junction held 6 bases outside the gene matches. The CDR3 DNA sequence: TGCGCCAGCAGCCCGGGGACAGGGAATGAGCAGTACTTC. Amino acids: CASSPGTGNEQYF. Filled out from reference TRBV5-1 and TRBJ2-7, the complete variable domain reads KAGVTQTPRYLIKTRGQQVTLSCSPISGHRSVSWYQQTPGQGLQFLFEYFSETQRNKGNFPGRFSGRQFSNSRSEMNVSTLELGDSALYLCASSPGTGNEQYFGPGTRLTVT.

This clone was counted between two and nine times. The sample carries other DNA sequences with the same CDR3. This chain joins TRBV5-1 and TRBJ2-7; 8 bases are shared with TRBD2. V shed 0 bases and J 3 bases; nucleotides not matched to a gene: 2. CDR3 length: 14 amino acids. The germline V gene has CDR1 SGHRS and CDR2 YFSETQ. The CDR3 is CASSLVGGGYEQYF. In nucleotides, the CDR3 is TGCGCCAGCAGCTTGGTCGGGGGGGGCTACGAGCAGTACTTC.

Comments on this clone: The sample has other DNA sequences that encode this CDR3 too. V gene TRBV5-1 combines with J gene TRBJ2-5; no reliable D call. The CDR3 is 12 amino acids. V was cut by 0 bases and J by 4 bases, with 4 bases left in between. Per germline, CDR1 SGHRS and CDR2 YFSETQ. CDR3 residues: CASSLAGETQYF. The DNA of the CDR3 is TGCGCCAGCAGCTTGGCCGGAGAGACCCAGTACTTC.

CDR3 DNA: TGTGCCAGCAGCGACCGGGACAGGGGGGACCAAGCCGGAAACACCATATATTTT. It encodes CASSDRDRGDQAGNTIYF. The rearrangement uses TRBV5-4 and TRBJ1-3, with 11 bases lining up with TRBD1. This CDR3 spans 18 amino acids. Germline loops: CDR1 SGHNT, CDR2 YYREEE (reference sequence). With 4 bases clipped from V and 4 bases from J, the junction kept 13 bases outside the gene matches. Combining the CDR3 with reference TRBV5-4 and TRBJ1-3 gives the whole variable domain ETGVTQSPTHLIKTRGQQVTLRCSSQSGHNTVSWYQQALGQGPQFIFQYYREEENGRGNFPPRFSGLQFPNYSSELNVNALELDDSALYLCASSDRDRGDQAGNTIYFGEGSWLTVV.